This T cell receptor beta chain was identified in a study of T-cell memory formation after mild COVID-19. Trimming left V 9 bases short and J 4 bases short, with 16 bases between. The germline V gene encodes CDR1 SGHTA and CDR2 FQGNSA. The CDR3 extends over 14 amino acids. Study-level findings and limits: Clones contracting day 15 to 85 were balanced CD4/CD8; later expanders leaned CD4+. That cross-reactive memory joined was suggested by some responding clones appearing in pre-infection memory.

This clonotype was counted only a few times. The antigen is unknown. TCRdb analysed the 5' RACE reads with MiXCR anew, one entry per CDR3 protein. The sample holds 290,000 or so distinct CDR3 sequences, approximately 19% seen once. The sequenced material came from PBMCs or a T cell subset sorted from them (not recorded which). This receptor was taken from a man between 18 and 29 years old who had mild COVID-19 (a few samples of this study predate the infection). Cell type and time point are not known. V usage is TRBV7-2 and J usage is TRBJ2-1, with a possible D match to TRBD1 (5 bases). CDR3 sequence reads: CASKPRDRYNEQFF. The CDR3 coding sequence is TGTGCCAGTAAACCCCGAGACAGATACAATGAGCAGTTCTTC.